The 14 T cell receptor beta chains given below trace back to one sample, sequenced in a study of T cells of healthy individuals. MiXCR, applied by TCRdb to the 5' RACE reads, yields one record per CDR3 protein. The table shows about 41,000 distinct CDR3 sequences, with 3.5% to 5.5% occurring only once. The receptors shown here come from a human donor in good health.

This clonotype was found a few times. This chain uses TRBV27 with TRBJ2-1, with 10 bases fitting TRBD1. Trimming at V came to 5 bases and at J to 12 bases, leaving 7 bases not matched to a gene. Germline V lookup: CDR1 MNHEY, CDR2 SMNVEV (reference sequence). The CDR3 is 13 amino acids. The DNA for the CDR3 is TGTGCCAGCAGTCCCAACCGGGACAGGGGGCAGTTCTTC. This codes for CASSPNRDRGQFF.

This clonotype was observed many times. V and J are TRBV29-1 and TRBJ1-2, with a tentative D call TRBD1 (5 bases). The CDR3 is 12 amino acids. Germline lookup yields CDR1 SQVTM and CDR2 ANQGSEA. V was pared by 7 bases and J by 3 bases, with 12 bases between. CDR3 bases: TGCAGCGGGCAGGGTGGCGACTATGGCTACACCTTC. This sequence encodes CSGQGGDYGYTF.

This clonotype was seen only a few times. The chain has TRBV2 and TRBJ1-1, with D uncertain. CDR1 and CDR2 (germline): SNHLY, FYNNEI. The ends were cut back, 6 bases at V and 2 bases at J, with 16 bases in the middle. This CDR3 spans 15 amino acids. CDR3 sequence (DNA): TGTGCCAGCAGCCTCATGACAAGTGGAAACACTGAAGCTTTCTTT. Protein product: CASSLMTSGNTEAFF.

The table lists this clonotype with many counts. The V call is TRBV20-1, the J call TRBJ1-2; TRBD1 matches at 8 bases. Germline V gene sequence: CDR1 DFQATT, CDR2 SNEGSKA (reference sequence). The CDR3 has 14 amino acids. The junction had 5 bases not matched to a gene; V was cut back by 3 bases and J by 2 bases. The CDR3 coding sequence is TGCAGTGCTAGGGACAGGGTTATAAACTATGGCTACACCTTC. Its translation: CSARDRVINYGYTF.

Here the CDR3 reads CASSLDDTQYF. The CDR3 region has the DNA TGTGCCAGCAGCTTAGACGATACGCAGTATTTT. The rearrangement joins TRBV13 to TRBJ2-3, with D unresolved. The CDR3 totals 11 residues. Germline CDR1 reads PRHDT; CDR2 reads FYEKMQ (reference sequence). V was clipped by 1 base and J by 6 bases, with 2 bases between them.

The genes are TRBV5-1 and TRBJ1-2, with D uncertain. In germline, CDR1 is SGHRS, CDR2 YFSETQ. The CDR3 spans 13 residues. V was trimmed by 6 bases and J by 1 base, leaving 10 bases between them. This chain's CDR3 is CASTGSVNYGYTF. The CDR3 region has the DNA TGCGCCAGCACGGGTTCGGTTAACTATGGCTACACCTTC.

This clonotype was found many times. The rearrangement links TRBV29-1 to TRBJ1-1; no clear D. V shed 0 bases and J shed 6 bases, with 11 bases lying between them. The germline gives CDR1 SQVTM, CDR2 ANQGSEA. The CDR3 consists of 13 residues. CDR3 bases: TGCAGCGTTGAAGATAGGAATTCCCCTGAAGCTTTCTTT. Its translation: CSVEDRNSPEAFF.

This clonotype was recorded at least ten times. This chain joins TRBV6-2 or TRBV6-3 and TRBJ1-1, with 8 nucleotides matching TRBD1. The V gene's germline CDR1 is MNHEY and CDR2 SVGEGT. V shed 7 bases and J 3 bases; nucleotides not matched to a gene: 10. The CDR3 covers 15 residues. The CDR3: CASIRTGTIHTEAFF. Here the CDR3 DNA reads TGTGCCAGCATCAGGACAGGGACCATCCACACTGAAGCTTTCTTT.

This clonotype was seen more than once but under ten times. J is TRBJ1-2 and V is TRBV29-1; D is perhaps TRBD1 (5 bases). Trimming cost V 1 base and J 7 bases, with 10 bases left between them. This CDR3 has 12 amino acids. Germline V CDR1 and CDR2: SQVTM, ANQGSEA. The CDR3: CSVEAPGSGYTF. The CDR3 region has the DNA TGCAGCGTTGAAGCCCCAGGGAGTGGCTACACCTTC.

This clonotype was found many times. The CDR3 is CSVLSGLSSYNEQFF. The CDR3 bases are TGCAGTGTTCTAAGCGGCCTGAGCTCCTACAATGAGCAGTTCTTC. The rearrangement links TRBV20-1 to TRBJ2-1, with a tentative D call TRBD2 (5 bases). CDR1 is DFQATT, CDR2 SNEGSKA, per germline (reference sequence). V lost 7 bases and J 0 bases, leaving 16 bases between the germline ends. The CDR3 loop spans 15 amino acids.

Remarks on this clonotype: This may be a read error, as it is one base from a much larger clone. The gene calls are TRBV29-1 and TRBJ2-6, with D hard to call. V was shortened by 5 bases and J by 2 bases, with 7 bases between the two germline ends. The CDR3 spans 13 residues. Germline-derived CDR1 and CDR2 are SQVTM and ANQGSEA. CDR3 sequence: CSVLGTGANVLTF. The DNA of the CDR3 is TGCAGCGTTCTGGGAACTGGGGCCAACGTCCTGACTTTC.

In the case of this clonotype: One base away lies a much larger clone, so this may be a sequencing read error. This chain connects TRBV6-1 to TRBJ1-1, with 9 nucleotides matching TRBD1. The CDR3 is made up of 14 amino acids. The V and J ends lost 6 bases and 4 bases, in that order; junction bases with no gene match: 6. The germline gives CDR1 MNHNS, CDR2 SASEGT. This CDR3 is CASRRTGESTEAFF. CDR3 nucleotides: TGTGCCAGCAGGAGGACAGGGGAGAGCACTGAAGCTTTCTTT.

This clonotype was detected only a few times. The chain combines TRBV10-2 with TRBJ1-5, with 9 nucleotides matching TRBD1. Germline-derived CDR1 and CDR2 are WSHSY and SAAADI. The length of the CDR3 is 17 residues. With 0 bases clipped from V and 7 bases from J, the junction kept 10 bases outside the gene matches. The CDR3 sequence is CASSESGTGKLLQPQHF. CDR3 in DNA: TGCGCCAGCAGTGAGTCCGGGACAGGGAAATTGTTACAGCCCCAGCATTTT.

This clonotype was seen repeatedly, ten times or more. The chain has TRBV4-1 and TRBJ1-2; the D is unclear. The V gene lost 5 bases and the J gene lost 6 bases, with 19 bases spanning the gap. Germline CDR1 reads MGHRA; CDR2 reads YSYEKL. The CDR3 is 15 residues long. This chain's CDR3 is CASSFPGSNLHGYTF. CDR3 DNA: TGCGCCAGCAGCTTTCCCGGGTCTAACCTCCATGGCTACACCTTC.